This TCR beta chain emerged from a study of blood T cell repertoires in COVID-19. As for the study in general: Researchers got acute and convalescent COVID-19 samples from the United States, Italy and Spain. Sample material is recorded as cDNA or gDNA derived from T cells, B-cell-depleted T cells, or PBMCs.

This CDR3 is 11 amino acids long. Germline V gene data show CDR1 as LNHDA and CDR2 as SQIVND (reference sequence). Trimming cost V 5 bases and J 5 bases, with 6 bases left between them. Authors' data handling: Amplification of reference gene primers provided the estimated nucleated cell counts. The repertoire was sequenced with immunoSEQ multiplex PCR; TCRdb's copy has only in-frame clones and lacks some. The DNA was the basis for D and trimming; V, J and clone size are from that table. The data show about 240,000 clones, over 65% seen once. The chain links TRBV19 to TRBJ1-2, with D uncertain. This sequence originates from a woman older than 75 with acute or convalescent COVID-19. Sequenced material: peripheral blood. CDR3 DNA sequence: TGTGCCAGTAGTGCAACTTATGGCTACACCTTC. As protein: CASSATYGYTF.